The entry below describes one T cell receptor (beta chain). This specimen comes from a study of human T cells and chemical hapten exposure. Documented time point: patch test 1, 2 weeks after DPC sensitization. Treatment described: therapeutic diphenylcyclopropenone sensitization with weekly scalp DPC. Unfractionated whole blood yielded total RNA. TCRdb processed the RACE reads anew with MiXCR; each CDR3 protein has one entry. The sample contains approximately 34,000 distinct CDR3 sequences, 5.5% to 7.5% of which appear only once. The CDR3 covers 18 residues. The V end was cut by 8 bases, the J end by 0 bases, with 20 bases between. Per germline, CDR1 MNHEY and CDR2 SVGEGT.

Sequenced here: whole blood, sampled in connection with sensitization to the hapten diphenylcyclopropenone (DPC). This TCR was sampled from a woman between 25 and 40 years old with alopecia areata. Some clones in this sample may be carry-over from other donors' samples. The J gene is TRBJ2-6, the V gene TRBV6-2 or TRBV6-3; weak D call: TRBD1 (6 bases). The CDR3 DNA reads TGTGCCAGCGCTGGCACAGGGTCGAGAAGCTCTGGGGCCAACGTCCTGACTTTC. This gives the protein CASAGTGSRSSGANVLTF.